The source of this T cell receptor (beta chain) is a study of glioma-infiltrating T cells after dendritic cell vaccination. The CDR3 consists of 16 residues. The germline V gene has CDR1 LNHDA and CDR2 SQIVND (reference sequence). V lost 3 bases and J lost 5; bases outside the gene matches: 11. This clone turned up a few times. Sequenced by immunoSEQ multiplex PCR; TCRdb stores in-frame clones only, minus some. The table records some 90,000 clones, roughly 77% of them present only once. Regarding time point: after dendritic cell vaccination, including at tumor progression/relapse. The TCR sequence derives from a human donor with glioblastoma. This specimen was blood, taken after dendritic cell vaccination. J is TRBJ2-5 and V is TRBV19; TRBD1 matches 8 bases. CDR3 protein: CASSINGQGARETQYF. Written as DNA, the CDR3 is TGTGCCAGTAGTATCAATGGCCAGGGGGCTCGGGAGACCCAGTACTTC. Combining the CDR3 with reference TRBV19 and TRBJ2-5 gives the whole variable domain DGGITQSPKYLFRKEGQNVTLSCEQNLNHDAMYWYRQDPGQGLRLIYYSQIVNDFQKGDIAEGYSVSREKKESFPLTVTSAQKNPTAFYLCASSINGQGARETQYFGPGTRLLVL.